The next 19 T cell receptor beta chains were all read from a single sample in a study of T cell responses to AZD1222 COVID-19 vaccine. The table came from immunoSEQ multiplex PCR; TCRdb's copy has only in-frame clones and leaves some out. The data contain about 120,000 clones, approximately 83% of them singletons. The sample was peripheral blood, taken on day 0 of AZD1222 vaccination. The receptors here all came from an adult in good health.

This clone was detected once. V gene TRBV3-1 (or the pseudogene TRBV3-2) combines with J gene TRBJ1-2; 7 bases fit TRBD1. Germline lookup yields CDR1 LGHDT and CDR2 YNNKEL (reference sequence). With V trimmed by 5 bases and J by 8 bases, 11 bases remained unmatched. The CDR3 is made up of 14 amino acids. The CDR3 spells CASSYSGQAGGYTF. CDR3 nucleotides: TGTGCCAGCAGCTACTCCGGACAGGCTGGCGGCTACACCTTC.

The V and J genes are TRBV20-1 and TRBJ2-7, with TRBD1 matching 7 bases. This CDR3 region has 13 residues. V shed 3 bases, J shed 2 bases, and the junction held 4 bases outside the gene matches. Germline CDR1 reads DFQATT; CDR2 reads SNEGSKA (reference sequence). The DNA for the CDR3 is TGCAGTGCTAGTAGGGGGCGAGCCTACGAGCAGTACTTC. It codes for CSASRGRAYEQYF.

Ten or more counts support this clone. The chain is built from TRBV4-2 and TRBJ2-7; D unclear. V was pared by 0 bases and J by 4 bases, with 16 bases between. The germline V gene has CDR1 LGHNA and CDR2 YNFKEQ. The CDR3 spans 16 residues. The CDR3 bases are TGTGCCAGCAGCCAAGATTTTTCGGAACCTTTTTACGAGCAGTACTTC. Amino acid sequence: CASSQDFSEPFYEQYF.

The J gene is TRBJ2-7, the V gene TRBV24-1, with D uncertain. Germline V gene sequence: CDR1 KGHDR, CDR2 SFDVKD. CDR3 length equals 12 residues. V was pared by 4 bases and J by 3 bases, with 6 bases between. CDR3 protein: CATSDSNYEQYF. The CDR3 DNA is TGTGCCACCAGTGACTCAAACTACGAGCAGTACTTC.

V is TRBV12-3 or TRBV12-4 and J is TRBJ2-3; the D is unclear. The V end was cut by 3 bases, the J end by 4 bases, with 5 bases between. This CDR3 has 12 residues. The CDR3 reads CASSFVSDTQYF. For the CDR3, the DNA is TGTGCCAGCAGTTTCGTTTCAGATACGCAGTATTTT.

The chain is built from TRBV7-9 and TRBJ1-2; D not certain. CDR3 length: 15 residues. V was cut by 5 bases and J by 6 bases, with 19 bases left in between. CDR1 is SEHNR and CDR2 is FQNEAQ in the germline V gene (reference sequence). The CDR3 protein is CASSLPTGRRNGYTF. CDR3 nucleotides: TGTGCCAGCAGCCTTCCGACCGGGAGAAGGAATGGCTACACCTTC.

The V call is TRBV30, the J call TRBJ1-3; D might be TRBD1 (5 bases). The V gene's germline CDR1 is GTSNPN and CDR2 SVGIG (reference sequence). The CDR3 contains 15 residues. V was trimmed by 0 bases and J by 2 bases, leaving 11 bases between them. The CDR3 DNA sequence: TGTGCCTGGAGTGTTGAGGACACTGCTGGAAACACCATATATTTT. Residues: CAWSVEDTAGNTIYF.

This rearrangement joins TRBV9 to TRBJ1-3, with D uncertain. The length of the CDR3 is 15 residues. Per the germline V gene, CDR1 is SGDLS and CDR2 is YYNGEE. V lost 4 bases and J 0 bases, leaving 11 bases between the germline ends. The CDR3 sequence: CASSPTASSGNTIYF. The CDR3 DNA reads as TGTGCCAGCAGCCCCACGGCCAGCTCTGGAAACACCATATATTTT.

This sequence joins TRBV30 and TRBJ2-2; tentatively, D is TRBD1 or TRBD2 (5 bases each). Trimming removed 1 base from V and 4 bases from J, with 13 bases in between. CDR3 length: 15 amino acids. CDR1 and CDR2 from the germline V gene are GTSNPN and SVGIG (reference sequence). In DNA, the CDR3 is TGTGCCTGGAGTGCCGGGACGTTGATCACCGGGGAGCTGTTTTTT. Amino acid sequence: CAWSAGTLITGELFF.

CDR3 nucleotides: TGCAGTGCTAGTCCCCGGAATAGCAATCAGCCCCAGCATTTT. This sequence encodes CSASPRNSNQPQHF. The chain employs TRBV20-1 and TRBJ1-5; D gene uncertain. Germline V gene lookup returns CDR1 DFQATT and CDR2 SNEGSKA (reference sequence). There are 14 residues in the CDR3. Trimming removed 3 bases at V and 0 bases at J, with 9 bases between.

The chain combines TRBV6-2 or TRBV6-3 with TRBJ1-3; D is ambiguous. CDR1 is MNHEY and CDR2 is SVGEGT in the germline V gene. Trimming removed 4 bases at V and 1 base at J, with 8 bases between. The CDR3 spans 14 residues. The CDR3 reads CASSSVRSGNTIYF. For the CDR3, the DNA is TGTGCCAGCAGTTCCGTCCGGTCTGGAAACACCATATATTTT.

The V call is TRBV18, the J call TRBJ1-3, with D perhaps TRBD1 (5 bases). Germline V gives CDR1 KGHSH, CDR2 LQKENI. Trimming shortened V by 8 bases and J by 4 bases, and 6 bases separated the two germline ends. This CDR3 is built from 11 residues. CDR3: CASGGGNTIYF. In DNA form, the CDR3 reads TGTGCCAGCGGGGGAGGAAACACCATATATTTT.

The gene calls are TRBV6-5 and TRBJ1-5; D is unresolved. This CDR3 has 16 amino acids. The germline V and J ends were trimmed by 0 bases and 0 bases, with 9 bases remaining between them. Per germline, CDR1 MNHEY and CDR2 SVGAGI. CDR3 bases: TGTGCCAGCAGTTACTCGTTTAGGTCTAGCAATCAGCCCCAGCATTTT. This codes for CASSYSFRSSNQPQHF.

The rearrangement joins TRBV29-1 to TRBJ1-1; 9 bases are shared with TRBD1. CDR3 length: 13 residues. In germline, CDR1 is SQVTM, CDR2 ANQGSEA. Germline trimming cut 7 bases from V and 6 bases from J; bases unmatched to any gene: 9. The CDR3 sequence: CSGGQGSRPEAFF. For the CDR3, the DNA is TGCAGCGGGGGACAGGGAAGTAGGCCTGAAGCTTTCTTT.

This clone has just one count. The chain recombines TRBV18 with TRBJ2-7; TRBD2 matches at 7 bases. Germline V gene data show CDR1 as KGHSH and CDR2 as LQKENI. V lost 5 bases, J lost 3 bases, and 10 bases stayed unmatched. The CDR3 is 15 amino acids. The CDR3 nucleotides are TGTGCCAGCTCAACCGGACTAGAGATGGACTACGAGCAGTACTTC. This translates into CASSTGLEMDYEQYF.

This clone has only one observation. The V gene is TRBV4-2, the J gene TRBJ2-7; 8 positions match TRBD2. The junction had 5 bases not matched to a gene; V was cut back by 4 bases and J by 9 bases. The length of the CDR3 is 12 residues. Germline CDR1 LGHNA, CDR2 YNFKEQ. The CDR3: CASSPPSGLQYF. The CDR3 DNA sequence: TGTGCCAGCAGCCCTCCTAGCGGGTTGCAGTACTTC.

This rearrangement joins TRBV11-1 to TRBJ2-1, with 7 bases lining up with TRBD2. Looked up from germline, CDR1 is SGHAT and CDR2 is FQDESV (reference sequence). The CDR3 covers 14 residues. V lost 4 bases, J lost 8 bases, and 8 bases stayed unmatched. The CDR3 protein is CASSYRLANDEQFF. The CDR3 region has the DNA TGTGCCAGCAGCTACAGACTAGCCAACGATGAGCAGTTCTTC.

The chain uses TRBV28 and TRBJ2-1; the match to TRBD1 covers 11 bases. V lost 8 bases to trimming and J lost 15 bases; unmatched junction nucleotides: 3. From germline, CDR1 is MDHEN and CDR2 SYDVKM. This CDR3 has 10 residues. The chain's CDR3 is CASGTGGLFF. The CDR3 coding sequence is TGTGCCAGCGGGACAGGGGGTCTGTTCTTC.

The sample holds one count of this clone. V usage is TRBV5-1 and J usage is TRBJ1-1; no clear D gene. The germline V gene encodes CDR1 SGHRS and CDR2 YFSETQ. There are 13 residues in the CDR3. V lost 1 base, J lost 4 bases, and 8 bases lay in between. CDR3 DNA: TGCGCCAGCAGCTTGACAGCGGGCACTGAAGCTTTCTTT. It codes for CASSLTAGTEAFF.